A single sample gave rise to the 17 T cell receptor beta chains below, sequenced in a study of OX40 agonist ivuxolimab in advanced cancers. The repertoire was sequenced with immunoSEQ multiplex PCR; TCRdb's copy has only in-frame clones and lacks some. The data hold approximately 78,000 clones, with roughly 90% observed a single time. The specimen comprised CD4+ or CD8+ T cells sorted from blood, sampled in a trial of the OX40 agonist ivuxolimab. These receptors all stem from an adult with an advanced solid tumor such as melanoma, head and neck, liver or kidney cancer.

This clone is a singleton in its sample. V is TRBV5-5 and J is TRBJ2-5; 9 bases align to TRBD1. This CDR3 has 16 amino acids. Germline CDR1 and CDR2: SGHKS and YYEKEE (reference sequence). V dropped 4 bases and J dropped 3; count of bases not matched to a gene: 10. The CDR3 region is CASSVVWGQGKETQYF. CDR3 bases: TGTGCCAGCAGCGTGGTTTGGGGACAGGGAAAAGAGACCCAGTACTTC.

V usage is TRBV7-9 and J usage is TRBJ1-1; tentatively, D is TRBD1 (5 bases). The CDR3 length is 12 residues. V was pared by 5 bases and J by 2 bases, with 6 bases between. The germline CDR1 and CDR2 sequences are SEHNR and FQNEAQ (reference sequence). The CDR3 DNA follows: TGTGCCAGCAGCCGGGACAACACTGAAGCTTTCTTT. Its protein is CASSRDNTEAFF.

The chain is built from TRBV10-3 and TRBJ2-7; D call uncertain. In germline, CDR1 is ENHRY, CDR2 SYGVKD. The V gene lost 0 bases and the J gene lost 0 bases, with 9 bases spanning the gap. The CDR3 runs 15 residues. CDR3 in DNA: TGTGCCATCAGTGAGTCGACACCCCGCTCCTACGAGCAGTACTTC. Translation: CAISESTPRSYEQYF.

Turning to this clone: One end of the junction varies from germline; a read error may be responsible. The gene calls are TRBV19 and TRBJ1-4; 8 bases are a match to TRBD1. From germline, CDR1 is LNHDA and CDR2 SQIVND (reference sequence). The CDR3 extends over 14 amino acids. The CDR3 here is CTSSAGGAGEKLFF. The CDR3 coding sequence is TGTACCAGTAGCGCAGGGGGCGCGGGAGAAAAACTGTTTTTT.

There are a few counts of this clone. This chain links TRBV7-9 with TRBJ1-2; 8 positions agree with TRBD1. The CDR3 sequence is 16 residues long. Germline trimming cut 1 base from V and 1 base from J; bases unmatched to any gene: 5. Germline CDR1 SEHNR, CDR2 FQNEAQ (reference sequence). The CDR3 protein is CASSLDGDRFNYGYTF. CDR3 nucleotide sequence: TGTGCCAGCAGCTTAGATGGGGACAGGTTTAACTATGGCTACACCTTC. The full variable domain, its missing parts supplied by reference TRBV7-9 and TRBJ1-2, is DTGVSQNPRHKITKRGQNVTFRCDPISEHNRLYWYRQTLGQGPEFLTYFQNEAQLEKSRLLSDRFSAERPKGSFSTLEIQRTEQGDSAMYLCASSLDGDRFNYGYTFGSGTRLTVV.

The chain joins TRBV15 to TRBJ2-5; the D call may be TRBD1 or TRBD2 (5 bases each). Germline values: CDR1 LNHNV, CDR2 YYDKDF (reference sequence). There are 15 residues in the CDR3. Trimming took off 0 bases at V and 5 bases at J, with 13 bases between the two ends. As DNA, the CDR3 is TGTGCCACCAGCAGAGAGGGGGTCTCAGGCGAGACCCAGTACTTC. Its protein product is CATSREGVSGETQYF.

J is TRBJ1-1 and V is TRBV6-5; D gene uncertain. This CDR3 region has 13 residues. V lost 4 bases, J lost 5 bases, and 11 bases lay in between. CDR1 and CDR2 from the germline V gene are MNHEY and SVGAGI. The CDR3 region has the DNA TGTGCCAGCAGTTGGCACGGTGGGACTGAAGCTTTCTTT. This codes for CASSWHGGTEAFF.

The V call is TRBV27, the J call TRBJ1-3, with D uncertain. This CDR3 region has 14 residues. Germline CDR1 reads MNHEY; CDR2 reads SMNVEV (reference sequence). Trimming pared 5 bases from V and 0 bases from J, leaving 8 bases between. The CDR3 here is CASSPQYSGNTIYF. CDR3 sequence (DNA): TGTGCCAGCAGTCCCCAATACTCTGGAAACACCATATATTTT.

This chain uses TRBV19 with TRBJ1-2, with 11 nucleotides matching TRBD1. Looked up from germline, CDR1 is LNHDA and CDR2 is SQIVND (reference sequence). J lost 8 bases, V lost 5 bases, and 16 bases had no gene match. CDR3 size: 17 residues. The CDR3 bases are TGTGCCAGTAGTGCTGGACAGGGGGCAGAAGTTGGTAGGGGCTACACCTTC. Translated, it gives CASSAGQGAEVGRGYTF.

The chain is built from TRBV5-6 and TRBJ1-2, with 8 nucleotides matching TRBD1. This CDR3 has 17 amino acids. V lost 2 bases and J lost 4; bases outside the gene matches: 13. Germline CDR1 reads SGHDT; CDR2 reads YYEEEE. CDR3 nucleotides: TGTGCCAGCAGCTTATTCGAGACAGGGGTGGACGGCTATGGCTACACCTTC. Translating gives CASSLFETGVDGYGYTF.

The rearrangement joins TRBV5-4 to TRBJ2-2, with 8 nucleotides matching TRBD1. Germline trimming cut 1 base from V and 10 bases from J; bases unmatched to any gene: 3. Germline CDR1 reads SGHNT; CDR2 reads YYREEE (reference sequence). The CDR3 contains 13 residues. CDR3 in DNA: TGTGCCAGCAGCTTGACAGGGGGGCTGGAGCTGTTTTTT. As protein: CASSLTGGLELFF.

The CDR3 nucleotides are TGCGCCAGCCAGGCTAGCACAGATACGCAGTATTTT. This gives the protein CASQASTDTQYF. The V and J genes are TRBV5-1 and TRBJ2-3; D is ambiguous. The V end lost 7 bases, the J end lost 0 bases, and 6 bases lay between the germline ends. This CDR3 is built from 12 residues. Germline V gene sequence: CDR1 SGHRS, CDR2 YFSETQ.

The rearrangement joins TRBV7-9 to TRBJ2-5; D could derive from TRBD1 or TRBD2 (5 bases each). Germline V gene data show CDR1 as SEHNR and CDR2 as FQNEAQ (reference sequence). V lost 0 bases and J 5 bases, leaving 13 bases between the germline ends. CDR3 size: 15 residues. The CDR3 region has the DNA TGTGCCAGCAGCTTAGCGACTGGGGGAATGGAGACCCAGTACTTC. Protein: CASSLATGGMETQYF.

This chain connects TRBV7-2 to TRBJ1-2; 7 nucleotides match TRBD1. This CDR3 is 13 amino acids long. The germline CDR1 and CDR2 sequences are SGHTA and FQGNSA. The V gene end was trimmed by 3 bases and the J gene end by 8 bases; junction bases not matched to a gene: 6. CDR3 bases: TGTGCCAGCAGCTTGGAAGGGGGCCGGGGCTACACCTTC. Translated, it gives CASSLEGGRGYTF.

The CDR3 region is CASSPRSVGSAEAFF. CDR3 coding DNA: TGTGCCAGCAGCCCCCGAAGTGTGGGTAGCGCTGAAGCTTTCTTT. The V gene is TRBV7-9, the J gene TRBJ1-1; D gene uncertain. There are 15 residues in the CDR3. In germline, CDR1 is SEHNR, CDR2 FQNEAQ (reference sequence). V dropped 5 bases and J dropped 6 bases, with 19 bases sitting between them.

The chain has TRBV30 and TRBJ1-4, with 8 bases lining up with TRBD1. V lost 0 bases to trimming and J lost 5 bases; unmatched junction nucleotides: 5. CDR3 length equals 15 residues. Per the germline V gene, CDR1 is GTSNPN and CDR2 is SVGIG (reference sequence). Here the CDR3 reads CAWSVGDRRNEKLFF. DNA for the CDR3: TGTGCCTGGAGTGTCGGGGACAGGAGAAATGAAAAACTGTTTTTT.

The rearrangement links TRBV10-1 to TRBJ1-5; TRBD1 matches at 7 bases. CDR1 and CDR2 (germline): WNHNN, SYGVQD (reference sequence). This CDR3 has 16 residues. The trim removed 2 bases at V and 4 bases at J, leaving 8 bases unmatched. The CDR3 DNA reads TGCGCCAGCAGTGAGGTAAGAGGGGGCCTTAATCAGCCCCAGCATTTT. It encodes CASSEVRGGLNQPQHF.